The 3 T cell receptor beta chains below all came from one sample that was sequenced in a study of shared clonotypes between healthy human individuals. Profiled with immunoSEQ multiplex PCR; TCRdb holds only in-frame clones, not every one. The sample records 1,400,000 or so clones, 97% to 99% being singletons. The source material was naive CD4+ T cells sorted from blood. Stated subset: CD45RA+ positively selected. Receptors were obtained from a man aged 25 to 40 in good health.

V and J are TRBV11-2 and TRBJ2-5; 10 bases align to TRBD2. Germline values: CDR1 SGHAT, CDR2 FQNNGV. This CDR3 is 15 amino acids long. With 7 bases clipped from V and 4 bases from J, the junction kept 9 bases outside the gene matches. The CDR3 loop reads CASKLAGVFLETQYF. CDR3 DNA: TGTGCCAGCAAGCTAGCGGGAGTCTTCCTAGAGACCCAGTACTTC.

The rearrangement joins TRBV9 to TRBJ2-1; TRBD2 aligns across 7 bases. The CDR3 is made up of 17 amino acids. Germline CDR1 and CDR2: SGDLS and YYNGEE. Losses at the gene ends were 1 base for V and 8 bases for J; bases not matched to a gene: 15. The CDR3 reads CASSVNPGAGVLDEQFF. CDR3 nucleotide sequence: TGTGCCAGCAGCGTAAATCCTGGGGCGGGAGTTTTGGATGAGCAGTTCTTC. Full variable domain (remainder filled in from reference TRBV9 and TRBJ2-1): DSGVTQTPKHLITATGQRVTLRCSPRSGDLSVYWYQQSLDQGLQFLIQYYNGEERAKGNILERFSAQQFPDLHSELNLSSLELGDSALYFCASSVNPGAGVLDEQFFGPGTRLTVL.

The CDR3 loop reads CASNVAGSNTEAFF. The CDR3 DNA sequence: TGTGCCAGCAACGTTGCAGGGTCGAACACTGAAGCTTTCTTT. This rearrangement joins TRBV7-9 to TRBJ1-1; D perhaps matches TRBD1 (5 bases). Germline-derived CDR1 and CDR2 are SEHNR and FQNEAQ (reference sequence). Between the trimmed V and J ends, which lost 7 bases and 1 base, there was a span of 13 bases. The CDR3 has 14 amino acids.